This is a list of T cell receptor beta chains from one sample in a study of cytomegalovirus exposure and HLA in healthy donors. The data were produced by immunoSEQ multiplex PCR, yet TCRdb's version contains in-frame clones alone and is incomplete. The table lists a few hundred thousand clones, approximately 80% of them singletons, with about a sixth in the top ten. The material sequenced was PBMCs. The receptors here all came from a man aged 40-49 years in good health and CMV-seronegative. Each CDR3 is given with its conserved first and last residue. D genes are given only for firm matches. Clone size appears in some rows only: once, few, many, or a class for an expanded clone.

TRBV19	TRBJ1-2	.	.	TGTGCCAGTAGTATAGATCGTGGGTCAGGGTCTTGGGATGGCTACACCTTC	CASSIDRGSGSWDGYTF
TRBV7-9	TRBJ2-7	.	.	TGTGCCAGCAGCTTAGGCTGGGGCACCTACGAGCAGTACTTC	CASSLGWGTYEQYF
TRBV5-1	TRBJ1-2	few	.	TGCGCCAGCAGCGTCCCGGGACTATATGGCTACACCTTC	CASSVPGLYGYTF
TRBV27	TRBJ2-1	.	TRBD2	TGTGCCAGCTCCCCCAGCCCCCTCACGGGAGGCGGGGGCAATGAGCAGTTCTTC	CASSPSPLTGGGGNEQFF
TRBV9	TRBJ1-2	.	.	TGTGCCAGCAGCGGGGGGAACAGGGTCGATGGCTACACCTTC	CASSGGNRVDGYTF
TRBV6-5	TRBJ2-2	.	TRBD2	TGTGCCAGCAGTTACACTAGCGGGAGGAGGGCCGGGGAGCTGTTTTTT	CASSYTSGRRAGELFF
TRBV7-2	TRBJ2-1	.	.	TGTGTCAGCAGCTTAGCGAGGGGGGGGCTCTACAATGAGCAGTTCTTC	CVSSLARGGLYNEQFF
TRBV18	TRBJ2-5	few	TRBD1	TGTGCCAGCTCACCGCGACAGGGCCAAGAGACCCAGTACTTC	CASSPRQGQETQYF
TRBV4-2	TRBJ2-7	.	.	TGTGCCAGCAGCCAAGAATGGGCAGGAGGCTCCTACGAGCAGTACTTC	CASSQEWAGGSYEQYF
TRBV11-3	TRBJ2-2	few	TRBD1	TGTGCCAGCAGCCAAAGACAGGGGGCGAACACCGGGGAGCTGTTTTTT	CASSQRQGANTGELFF
TRBV7-9	TRBJ2-1	.	TRBD2	TGTGCCAGCAGCTTAGTAGGGCGGGGGGGAGGTGAGCAGTTCTTC	CASSLVGRGGGEQFF
TRBV5-3	TRBJ2-1	.	.	TGTGCCAGATACGGGGCGGGATGGGTTAGTGAGCAGTTCTTC	CARYGAGWVSEQFF
TRBV13	TRBJ2-2	few	TRBD1	TGTGCCAGCAGCTCCTACAGGGGGGCCGGGGAGCTGTTTTTT	CASSSYRGAGELFF
TRBV25-1	TRBJ1-4	.	TRBD1	TGTGCCAGCAGACCGACAGGGTTAAGTGAAAAACTGTTTTTT	CASRPTGLSEKLFF
TRBV6-5	TRBJ1-2	.	TRBD1	TGTGCCAGCAGTTACAGACGGACAGGGACGGGGGGCTACACCTTC	CASSYRRTGTGGYTF
TRBV5-4	TRBJ2-3	.	.	TGTGCCAGCAGCTTGGCCGGAGAAGATACGCAGTATTTT	CASSLAGEDTQYF
TRBV5-1	TRBJ1-1	.	.	TGCGCCAGCTTCTTCCAGGGGCATACTGAAGCTTTCTTT	CASFFQGHTEAFF
TRBV7-6	TRBJ2-5	.	TRBD2	TGTGCCAGCAGCTGGACCGGGGGGGAGACCCAGTACTTC	CASSWTGGETQYF
TRBV5-4	TRBJ2-1	.	TRBD2	TGTGCCAGCAGCCCCGGGACTAGCGGTTCCTACAATGAGCAGTTCTTC	CASSPGTSGSYNEQFF
TRBV19	TRBJ2-7	.	TRBD1	TGTGCCAGTAGCCAGGGACAGGGTGGGGAGCAGTACTTC	CASSQGQGGEQYF
TRBV9	TRBJ1-4	.	.	TGTGCCAGCAGCGTAGATGTGGTACAGGAAAAACTGTTTTTT	CASSVDVVQEKLFF
TRBV27	TRBJ1-4	.	.	TGTGCCAGCAGTTTATGGCGGGAGGGAAAACTGTTTTTT	CASSLWREGKLFF
TRBV5-1	TRBJ2-1	.	.	TGCGCCAGCAGCTCCCAATTCGGCTCCTACAATGAGCAGTTCTTC	CASSSQFGSYNEQFF
TRBV5-6	TRBJ2-7	.	TRBD2	TGTGCCAGCAGCCCATTTCGGCGGGGGACCCCCTACGAGCAGTACTTC	CASSPFRRGTPYEQYF
TRBV7-9	TRBJ2-2	.	TRBD2	TGTGCCAGCAGCTACTTGGGACTAGCGGCGAACACCGGGGAGCTGTTTTTT	CASSYLGLAANTGELFF
TRBV19	TRBJ2-3	.	.	TGTGCCAGTACCGGGGAGAGGAATACGCAGTATTTT	CASTGERNTQYF
TRBV9	TRBJ1-1	.	.	TGTGCCAGCAGCGTAGAGAAAGGGGGGGACACTGAAGCTTTCTTT	CASSVEKGGDTEAFF
TRBV9	TRBJ2-3	.	.	TGTGCCAGCAGCTTCAACTCAAGGGAGCCAGATACGCAGTATTTT	CASSFNSREPDTQYF
TRBV30	TRBJ1-5	.	.	TGTGCCAGTAGTCCGGTGACAGGCCGCAATCAGCCCCAGCATTTT	CASSPVTGRNQPQHF
TRBV4-3	TRBJ2-3	many	.	TGCGCCAGCAGCCAAGGAGGGAGTCGCCGGTTCACAGATACGCAGTATTTT	CASSQGGSRRFTDTQYF
TRBV5-4	TRBJ2-3	.	TRBD2	TGTGCCAGCAGCCATTGGGAACTAGCGGGAGGATATACGCAGTATTTT	CASSHWELAGGYTQYF
TRBV5-6	TRBJ1-6	.	.	TGTGCCAGCAGCTTGGGCGGGGCAGGGAAGAATTCACCCCTCCACTTT	CASSLGGAGKNSPLHF
TRBV10-1	TRBJ2-2	.	.	TGCGCCAGCAGTGGAGAGGGAACCGGGGAGCTGTTTTTT	CASSGEGTGELFF
TRBV29-1	TRBJ1-3	.	.	TGCAGCGTACTAGACGAGTCGGAAAACACCATATATTTT	CSVLDESENTIYF
TRBV30	TRBJ2-7	once	TRBD1	TGTGCCTGGAGTGTGGGGCAGGGGGCCTACGAGCAGTACTTC	CAWSVGQGAYEQYF
TRBV4-3	TRBJ1-2	.	TRBD1	TGCGCCAGCAGCCAAGAACAGGGGGGCTATGGCTACACCTTC	CASSQEQGGYGYTF
TRBV7-3	TRBJ2-1	.	.	TGTGCCAGCAGCATAGGGGCAGGGAATGAGCAGTTCTTC	CASSIGAGNEQFF
TRBV6-6	TRBJ2-5	.	.	TGTGCCAGCAGCGACCAGGGGAAGACCCAGTACTTC	CASSDQGKTQYF
TRBV5-4	TRBJ2-3	.	TRBD1	TGTGCCAGCAGTTCCGGGACAGGGGGCAGGACAGATACGCAGTATTTT	CASSSGTGGRTDTQYF
TRBV5-1	TRBJ2-7	.	TRBD2	TGCGCCAGCAGCTTGGCTATTTCTTTGGGGAGGGCCCACGAGCAGTACTTC	CASSLAISLGRAHEQYF
TRBV7-6	TRBJ2-1	.	.	TGTGCCAGCAGCTTTCAGGTCTACGGCTGGAATGAGCAGTTCTTC	CASSFQVYGWNEQFF
TRBV5-6	TRBJ2-3	.	.	TGTGCCAGCAGTGGCGGTAGGACAGATACGCAGTATTTT	CASSGGRTDTQYF
TRBV4-3	TRBJ2-5	.	TRBD2	TGCGCCAGCAGCCAAGGCCTAGCGGCAGAGACCCAGTACTTC	CASSQGLAAETQYF
TRBV6-5	TRBJ1-6	few	TRBD1	TGTGCCAGCAGAGAGGGACAGGGGTATAATTCACCCCTCCACTTT	CASREGQGYNSPLHF
TRBV29-1	TRBJ2-1	.	.	TGCAGCGCTCTGCTAGTCTCCTACAATGAGCAGTTCTTC	CSALLVSYNEQFF